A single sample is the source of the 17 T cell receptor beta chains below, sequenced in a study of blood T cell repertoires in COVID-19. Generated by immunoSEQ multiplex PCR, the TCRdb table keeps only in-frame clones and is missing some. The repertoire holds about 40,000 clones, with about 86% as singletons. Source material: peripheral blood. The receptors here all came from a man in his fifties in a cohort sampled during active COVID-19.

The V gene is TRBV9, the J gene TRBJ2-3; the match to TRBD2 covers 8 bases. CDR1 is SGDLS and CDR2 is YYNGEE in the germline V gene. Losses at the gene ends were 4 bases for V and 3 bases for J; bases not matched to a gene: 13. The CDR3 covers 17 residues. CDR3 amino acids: CASSPTPGGARTDTQYF. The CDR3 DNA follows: TGTGCCAGCAGCCCCACCCCCGGGGGGGCTAGGACAGATACGCAGTATTTT.

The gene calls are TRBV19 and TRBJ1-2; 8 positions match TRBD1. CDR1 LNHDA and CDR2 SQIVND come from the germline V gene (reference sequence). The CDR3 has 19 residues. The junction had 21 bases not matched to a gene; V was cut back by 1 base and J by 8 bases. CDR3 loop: CASSIVDRGPYYGEGGYTF. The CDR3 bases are TGTGCCAGTAGTATAGTCGACAGGGGTCCCTACTATGGGGAGGGCGGCTACACCTTC. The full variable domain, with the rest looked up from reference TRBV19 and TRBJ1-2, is DGGITQSPKYLFRKEGQNVTLSCEQNLNHDAMYWYRQDPGQGLRLIYYSQIVNDFQKGDIAEGYSVSREKKESFPLTVTSAQKNPTAFYLCASSIVDRGPYYGEGGYTFGSGTRLTVV.

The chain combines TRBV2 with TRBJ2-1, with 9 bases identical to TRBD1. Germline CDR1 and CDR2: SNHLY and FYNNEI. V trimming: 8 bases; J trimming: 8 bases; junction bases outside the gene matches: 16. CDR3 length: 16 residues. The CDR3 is CASLGQGTIGRDEQFF. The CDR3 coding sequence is TGTGCCAGCCTCGGACAGGGGACGATCGGTCGGGATGAGCAGTTCTTC.

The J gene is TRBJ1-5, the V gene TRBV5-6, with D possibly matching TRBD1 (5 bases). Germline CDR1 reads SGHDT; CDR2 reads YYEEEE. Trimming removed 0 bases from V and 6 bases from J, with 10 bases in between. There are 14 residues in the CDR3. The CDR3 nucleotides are TGTGCCAGCAGCTTGGGGGGGGATCTTCAGCCCCAGCATTTT. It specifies CASSLGGDLQPQHF.

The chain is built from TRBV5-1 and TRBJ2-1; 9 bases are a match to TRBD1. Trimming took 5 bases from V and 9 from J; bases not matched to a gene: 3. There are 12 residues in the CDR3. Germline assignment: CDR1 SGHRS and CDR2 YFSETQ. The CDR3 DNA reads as TGCGCCAGCAGACAGGGGGCGGGTGAGCAGTTCTTC. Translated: CASRQGAGEQFF.

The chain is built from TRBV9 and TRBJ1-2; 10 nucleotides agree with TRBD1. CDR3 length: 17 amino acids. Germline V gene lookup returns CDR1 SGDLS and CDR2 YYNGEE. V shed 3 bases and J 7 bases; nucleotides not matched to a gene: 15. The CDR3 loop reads CASSGGTGEYAFGGYTF. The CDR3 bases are TGTGCCAGCAGCGGCGGGACAGGGGAATATGCGTTCGGTGGCTACACCTTC.

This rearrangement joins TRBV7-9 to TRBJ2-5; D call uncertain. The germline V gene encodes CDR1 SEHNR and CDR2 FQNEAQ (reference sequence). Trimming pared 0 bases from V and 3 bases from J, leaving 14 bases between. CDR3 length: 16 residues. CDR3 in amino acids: CASSLAHSGVKETQYF. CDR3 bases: TGTGCCAGCAGCTTAGCCCACTCGGGTGTTAAAGAGACCCAGTACTTC.

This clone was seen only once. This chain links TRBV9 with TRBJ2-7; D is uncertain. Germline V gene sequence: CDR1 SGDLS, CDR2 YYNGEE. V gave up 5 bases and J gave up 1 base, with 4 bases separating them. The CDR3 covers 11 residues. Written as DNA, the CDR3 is TGTGCCAGCAGTACATCCTACGAGCAGTACTTC. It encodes CASSTSYEQYF.

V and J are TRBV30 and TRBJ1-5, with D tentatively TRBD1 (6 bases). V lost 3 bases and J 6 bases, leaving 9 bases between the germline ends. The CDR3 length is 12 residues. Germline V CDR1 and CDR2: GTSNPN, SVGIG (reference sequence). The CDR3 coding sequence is TGTGCCTGGAGCGCAGGGGCTCAGCCCCAGCATTTT. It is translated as CAWSAGAQPQHF.

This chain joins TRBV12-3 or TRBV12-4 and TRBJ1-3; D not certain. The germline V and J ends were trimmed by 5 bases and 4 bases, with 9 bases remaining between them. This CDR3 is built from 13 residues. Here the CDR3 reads CASSDTEGNTIYF. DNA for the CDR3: TGTGCCAGCAGTGATACAGAAGGAAACACCATATATTTT.

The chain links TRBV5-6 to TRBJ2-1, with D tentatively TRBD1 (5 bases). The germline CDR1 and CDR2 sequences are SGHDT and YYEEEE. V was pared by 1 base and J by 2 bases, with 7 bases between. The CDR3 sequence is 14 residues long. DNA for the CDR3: TGTGCCAGCAGCTTGACAGGAACCTACAATGAGCAGTTCTTC. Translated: CASSLTGTYNEQFF.

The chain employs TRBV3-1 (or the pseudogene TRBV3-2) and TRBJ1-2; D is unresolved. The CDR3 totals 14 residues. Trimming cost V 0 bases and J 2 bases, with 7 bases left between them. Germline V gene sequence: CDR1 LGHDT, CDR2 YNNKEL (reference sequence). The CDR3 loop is CASSQDDKNYGYTF. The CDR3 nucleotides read TGTGCCAGCAGCCAAGACGACAAGAACTATGGCTACACCTTC.

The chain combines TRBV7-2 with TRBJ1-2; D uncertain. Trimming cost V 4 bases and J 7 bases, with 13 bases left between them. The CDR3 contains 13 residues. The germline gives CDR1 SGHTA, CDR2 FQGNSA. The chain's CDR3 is CASSSLLEAGYTF. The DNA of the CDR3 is TGTGCCAGCAGCTCCCTCTTAGAGGCTGGCTACACCTTC.

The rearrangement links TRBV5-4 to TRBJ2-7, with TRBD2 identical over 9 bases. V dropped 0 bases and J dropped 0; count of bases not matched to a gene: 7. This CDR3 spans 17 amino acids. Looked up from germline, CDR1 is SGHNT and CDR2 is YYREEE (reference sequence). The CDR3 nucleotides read TGTGCCAGCAGCTTGGTCGGTAGCGGGGGTTACTCCTACGAGCAGTACTTC. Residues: CASSLVGSGGYSYEQYF.

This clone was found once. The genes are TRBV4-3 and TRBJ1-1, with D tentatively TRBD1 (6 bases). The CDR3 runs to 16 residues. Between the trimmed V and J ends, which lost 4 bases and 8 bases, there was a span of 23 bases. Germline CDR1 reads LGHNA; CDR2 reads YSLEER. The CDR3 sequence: CASSLGGGGVHKEAFF. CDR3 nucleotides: TGCGCCAGCAGCCTCGGGGGGGGCGGGGTACACAAAGAAGCTTTCTTT.

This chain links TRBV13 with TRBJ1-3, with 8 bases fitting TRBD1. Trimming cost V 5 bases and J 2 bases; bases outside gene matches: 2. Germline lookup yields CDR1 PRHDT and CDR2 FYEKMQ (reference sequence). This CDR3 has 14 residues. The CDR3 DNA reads TGTGCCAGCAGCCTGGACAGGGCTGGAAACACCATATATTTT. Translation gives CASSLDRAGNTIYF.

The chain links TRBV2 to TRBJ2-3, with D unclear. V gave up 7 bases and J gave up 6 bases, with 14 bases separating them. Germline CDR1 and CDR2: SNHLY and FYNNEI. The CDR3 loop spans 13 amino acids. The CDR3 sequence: CASMQVFRDTQYF. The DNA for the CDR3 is TGTGCCAGCATGCAGGTGTTCCGGGATACGCAGTATTTT.